This T cell receptor beta chain was captured in a study of identifying expanded T cells in peripheral blood (dated by TCRdb to the late 2010s). Some background on the complete study: Separate aliquots of the same genomic DNA pool were sequenced to produce technical replicates, and four replicates were compared in pairs. The study at large found these results: It was expected by the authors that biological variance in healthy repertoires might increase further over much longer intervals, such as months to years. The binomial model flagged approximately 1.3 differentially abundant clones between technical replicates but around 15 over around 2 weeks and around 20 over four weeks. In all healthy donors, the variance in clone template counts between samples taken around 2 weeks apart rose significantly as total template count increased. Across all healthy-donor time intervals, the beta-binomial model significantly lowered both the number of clones called differentially abundant and the false-positive rate.

During the collection period, no infections or other immune events were recorded for the healthy donors. Time-dependent variance in a beta-binomial model of T-cell clone differential abundance was calibrated using healthy-donor blood repertoires as a training cohort. The training cohort was composed of roughly ten healthy donors, 3 female and 7 male. The donors were between about 25 and 70 years old, with an average age of approximately 47 years. Whole blood was collected from each healthy donor at three time points spaced 2 to 3 weeks apart and obtained from a commercial supplier. Genomic DNA was extracted from unsorted whole blood for immunosequencing. V is shortened by 9 bases, J by 3 bases, and the region joining them spans 19 bases. The germline V gene (reference sequence) provides CDR1 MNHEY and CDR2 SMNVEV. The CDR3 numbers 15 residues from cysteine through phenylalanine. The DNA shown is the 45-base CDR3, in frame from base 1.

This clone was observed a single time. Its antigen is not yet known. No per-base quality is available; no much larger clone lies one base away. TCRbeta CDR3 regions were profiled by bias-controlled multiplex PCR amplification of genomic DNA with the immunoSEQ Assay. As for the original processing: To quantify the absolute abundance of each unique TCRbeta CDR3 region, the sequences were collapsed and filtered. Differential abundance was tested with a binomial (Fisher-equivalent) model and with a beta-binomial model adding time-dependent variance fitted from healthy donors. Clones with fewer than 5 combined templates were excluded, and clones with Benjamini-Hochberg FDR below 0.01 were called differentially abundant. The form v = (b*log(k)+a)^2 was used to model beta-binomial variance as a function of total template count across the two samples. TCRdb took over this immuneACCESS table, retaining in-frame rearrangements with V and J assigned. Such tables are incomplete; in checked studies, under half of the missing clones stem from an unresolved V gene, and the remainder is unexplained. V and J calls and clone size follow that table, whereas D and trimming were derived from the DNA. The sample yields approximately 94,000 clones; 80% to 90% were counted once. Together, the top ten hold 5.5% of the sample.

The source is a person aged 18 to 75 in good health. The sample was blood. Here the chain combines TRBV27 and TRBJ2-3; possibly the D gene is TRBD2, per 6 matching bases. The nucleotide sequence is TGTGCCAGTCGGGGAATCGGGACTCCTACAGATACGCAGTATTTT. This sequence encodes CASRGIGTPTDTQYF.